This TCR beta chain was observed in a study of beta chain features in type 1 diabetes. What was sequenced were expressed TCRB transcripts, since all of the isolated RNA had been reverse transcribed. Profiling relied on immunoSEQ multiplex PCR, and the TCRdb table lists in-frame clones only, not all of them. The sample records around 350,000 clones, around 12% being singletons. The receptor was derived from a man between 18 and 29 years old in good health. Material for sequencing was naive CD4+ T cells from blood.

The CDR3 loop reads CASRAKDRGRFQPQHF. CDR3 nucleotide sequence: TGTGCCAGTAGGGCAAAGGACAGGGGGCGGTTTCAGCCCCAGCATTTT. This chain joins TRBV19 and TRBJ1-5, with 11 bases identical to TRBD1. After removal of 6 bases from V and 6 bases from J, the junction contained 10 bases not matched to a gene. CDR3 length: 16 amino acids. CDR1 is LNHDA, CDR2 SQIVND, per germline (reference sequence).